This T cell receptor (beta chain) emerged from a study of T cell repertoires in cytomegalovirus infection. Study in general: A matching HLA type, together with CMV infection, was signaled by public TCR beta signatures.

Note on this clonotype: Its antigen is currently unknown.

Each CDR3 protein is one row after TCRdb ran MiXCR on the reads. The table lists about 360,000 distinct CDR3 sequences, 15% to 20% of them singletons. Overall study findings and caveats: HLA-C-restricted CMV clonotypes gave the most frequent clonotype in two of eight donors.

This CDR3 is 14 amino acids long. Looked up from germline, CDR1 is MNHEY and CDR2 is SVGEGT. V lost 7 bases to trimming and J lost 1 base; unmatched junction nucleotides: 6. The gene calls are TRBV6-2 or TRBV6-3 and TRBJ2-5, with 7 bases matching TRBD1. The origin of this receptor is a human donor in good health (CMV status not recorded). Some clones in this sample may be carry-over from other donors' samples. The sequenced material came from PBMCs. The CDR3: CASKIGTAQETQYF. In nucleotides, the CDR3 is TGTGCCAGCAAAATCGGGACAGCCCAAGAGACCCAGTACTTC.